This TCR beta chain was captured in a study of shared clonotypes between healthy human individuals (dated by TCRdb to the early 2020s). About the investigation overall: The cohort comprised two women and three men aged 18 to 49 years. The study deeply sequenced blood TCR repertoires of five healthy adults to estimate repertoire size and the extent of clonotype sharing between individuals. For each donor, CD4 naive and CD4 memory were each given three plates, CD8 naive was given two plates, and CD8 memory was given one plate. To increase sequencing depth and limit assay-specific biases, different laboratories used diverse techniques to prepare libraries and sequence TCR repertoires. Per donor, leukapheresis produced somewhere between about 0.8 and 9 billion PBMCs.

In regard to this clone: The clone's antigen remains unknown. No base quality information exists; no much larger clone differs at one position.

Donors were healthy HIV-negative adults with no recently reported acute infections or vaccinations. Only Caucasian adults living in Nashville, Tennessee, USA were represented among the donors. CD4+ T cells were enriched through magnetic negative selection, after which naive cells were positively selected on CD45RA and the remaining negative fraction served as the memory subset. After blood collection by leukapheresis, PBMCs were isolated using Ficoll-Histopaque density gradient centrifugation and then cryopreserved in the vapor phase of liquid nitrogen. Analytical flow cytometry was used to check the purity and quantity of each magnetically sorted T cell population. From each sorted fraction, genomic DNA was isolated and quantified by UV absorbance on a Nanodrop 2000c. From the cysteine up to the phenylalanine, the CDR3 has a length of 16 residues. Only CDR3 DNA remains: 48 bases, in frame from the first base. CDR1 and CDR2 are read off the germline V gene as SGDLS and YYNGEE. Clipping removes 4 bases from V and 7 bases from J, with 12 as the unmatched junction base count.

Using the deep immunoSEQ assay, multiplex PCR amplified TCR CDR3 regions from genomic DNA. For each cell subset, the extracted genomic DNA was distributed evenly across all wells of several immunoSEQ 96-well plates, and each plate served as one replicate. For sorted subsets, approximately 210 ng of genomic DNA, equivalent to 30,000 or so T cell genomes, went into each replicate PCR. Purified libraries were measured with a Qubit 3.0 fluorometer, size-checked on a Bioanalyzer 2100, and measured again with the KAPA Library Quantification kit. A separate single-read 150-cycle Illumina NextSeq 550 flow cell was used to sequence each immunoSEQ 96-well plate. The study's own analysis went as follows. Because only junctional sequences without quality scores were contained in the immunoSEQ output, filtering matching that applied to full-length reads could not be performed. Sequences were annotated with PyIR, a Python wrapper for IgBLAST v1.9, using IMGT germline references to assign V/J genes and CDR3. Reads were removed for weak V/J assignments (E-value above 1e-6), missing CDR3, stop codons, out-of-frame junctions, or ambiguous translated residues. A V3J clonotype was defined by an identical inferred V gene, J gene, and CDR3 amino acid sequence. Percentage overlap between repertoires was calculated by dividing the number of shared unique clonotypes by the size of the smaller repertoire. Three approaches were used to assess repertoire richness: RTK rarefaction, the Chao1 estimator, and Recon v2.1 estimates of unobserved clonotypes. For all TCRbeta clonotypes obtained by the gDNA method from four donors, generation probabilities were computed with OLGA. This is the immuneACCESS table as TCRdb keeps it, with only in-frame sequences that have V and J called. A part of the clones is gone; compared with another copy, unresolved V genes explain less than half, and the rest is unexplained. V, J and clone size reflect that table, while D and trimming were determined from the DNA. Recorded for this sample are around 2.5 million clones; under 95% of them occurred a single time. Jointly, the top ten make up roughly 0.36% of the sample.

What the work shows at the level of the full study, not this receptor alone: Rarefaction of sorted-subset datasets indicated incomplete sequencing despite the large sequencing depth. The genetic and exposure-history diversity represented was limited by the small number of donors. Compared with non-shared clonotypes, clonotypes shared by all four sorted-subset donors had higher generation probabilities. Across several donors, around 5% of naive CD4, 3.5% of naive CD8, about 2.3% of memory CD4, and approximately 0.4% of memory CD8 clonotypes were shared. Based on pairwise subsampling, the degree of clonotype sharing among donors was expected to be affected by sequencing depth. Larger estimated clonotype richness was generally found for naive subsets than for memory subsets. Sampling was limited to blood, and TCR repertoires in tissue likely differ from TCR repertoires in blood.

The rearranged chain carries TRBV9 and TRBJ2-2, with TRBD1 matching 8 junction bases. The TCR originated in a young man in good health. Some clones in this sample may be carry-over from other donors' samples. The sequencing sample was made of naive CD4+ T cells from PBMCs. The sample's cell subset or site label, in plain terms: CD45RA+ positively selected. The CDR3 loop reads CASSPLGQGMGGELFF. The DNA sequence is TGTGCCAGCAGCCCCCTAGGACAGGGTATGGGCGGGGAGCTGTTTTTT.